The table lists the clone carrying this TCR beta chain with a count of one. Sequencing was performed with immunoSEQ multiplex PCR; in TCRdb, only in-frame clones are kept and a portion is missing. The table has 100,000 to 150,000 clones, around nine tenths seen once. V shed 5 bases and J 4 bases; nucleotides not matched to a gene: 10. CDR3 length: 16 residues. Germline CDR1 and CDR2: MNHEY and SMNVEV (reference sequence). This sample is drawn from a study of control samples from healthy donors and cancer patients. This chain uses TRBV27 with TRBJ2-1; 8 bases align to TRBD1. This sequence originates from a man younger than 30 in good health. Sequencing was done on a sample of blood. DNA for the CDR3: TGTGCCAGCAGTATGACAGGGGCCACTCAATACAATGAGCAGTTCTTC. The encoded protein is CASSMTGATQYNEQFF.